The next 21 T cell receptor beta chains were all read from a single sample in a study of blood T cells in healthy people across ages. With a J-beta primer mix and a sample-barcoded 5' primer, a second PCR ran about 7 to 11 cycles. TCRdb reprocessed the 5' RACE reads with MiXCR, giving one entry per CDR3 protein. The sample includes 540,000 or so distinct CDR3 sequences, around half of them seen just once. What was sequenced was blood. All receptors come from a man of 80 years or more in good health.

The V call is TRBV11-2, the J call TRBJ2-7; unclear D gene. V was clipped by 5 bases and J by 1 base, with 12 bases between them. The length of the CDR3 is 14 residues. CDR1 and CDR2 from the germline V gene are SGHAT and FQNNGV. The CDR3: CASSPLWESYEQYF. The CDR3 DNA follows: TGTGCCAGCAGCCCCCTCTGGGAATCCTACGAGCAGTACTTC.

The CDR3 sequence is CASISVGTGNNEQFF. In DNA, the CDR3 is TGTGCCAGCATTTCTGTGGGGACAGGTAACAATGAGCAGTTCTTC. The chain links TRBV6-1 to TRBJ2-1; TRBD1 matches 8 bases. CDR1 MNHNS and CDR2 SASEGT come from the germline V gene. Trimming took 7 bases from V and 5 from J; bases not matched to a gene: 10. This CDR3 comprises 15 residues.

V usage is TRBV29-1 and J usage is TRBJ2-1, with 9 bases fitting TRBD1. CDR1 and CDR2 from the germline V gene are SQVTM and ANQGSEA. CDR3 length: 15 amino acids. After removal of 3 bases from V and 2 bases from J, the junction contained 5 bases not matched to a gene. DNA of the CDR3: TGCAGCGTTGAGACAGGGGGGTGGACCTACAATGAGCAGTTCTTC. Translation gives CSVETGGWTYNEQFF.

On this clonotype: This may be a read error, as it is one base from a much larger clone. The chain recombines TRBV6-5 with TRBJ2-7; perhaps D is TRBD1 or TRBD2 (6 bases each). There are 15 residues in the CDR3. V gave up 7 bases and J gave up 7 bases, with 23 bases separating them. Germline lookup yields CDR1 MNHEY and CDR2 SVGAGI. This CDR3 is CASNPGGVRDNEQYF. The CDR3, as DNA: TGTGCCAGCAACCCTGGCGGGGTAAGGGACAATGAGCAGTACTTC.

This clonotype was seen a few times. This chain links TRBV20-1 with TRBJ2-3; TRBD2 aligns across 9 bases. V gave up 3 bases and J gave up 8 bases; unmatched junction bases: 3. CDR1 is DFQATT and CDR2 is SNEGSKA in the germline V gene (reference sequence). CDR3 length equals 12 residues. CDR3 coding DNA: TGCAGTGCTAGGACTAGCGGTGCTACGCAGTATTTT. This codes for CSARTSGATQYF.

This chain's CDR3 is CASSPGTLNTGELFF. The CDR3 region has the DNA TGTGCCAGCAGCCCCGGGACTCTGAACACCGGGGAGCTGTTTTTT. V usage is TRBV28 and J usage is TRBJ2-2; possible D gene TRBD2, 6 bases. V lost 6 bases, J lost 1 base, and 12 bases lay in between. This CDR3 is 15 amino acids long. The germline V gene encodes CDR1 MDHEN and CDR2 SYDVKM.

This rearrangement joins TRBV6-6 to TRBJ1-6; TRBD1 aligns across 8 bases. CDR1 is MNHNY and CDR2 is SVGAGI in the germline V gene (reference sequence). The CDR3 sequence is 14 residues long. The V segment lost 5 bases and the J segment 11 bases; nucleotides outside the gene matches: 8. Here the CDR3 DNA reads TGTGCCAGCAGTGACACGGACAGGGAGCCACCCCTCCACTTT. The encoded protein is CASSDTDREPPLHF.

The chain employs TRBV7-2 and TRBJ2-3; the match to TRBD2 covers 8 bases. J was trimmed by 0 bases and V by 1 base; bases with no gene match: 9. Germline CDR1 and CDR2: SGHTA and FQGNSA. This CDR3 region has 18 residues. The CDR3 nucleotides are TGTGCCAGCAGCTTAGAAGGGGCGCGGGGGGTTAGCACAGATACGCAGTATTTT. Its protein is CASSLEGARGVSTDTQYF.

The rearrangement uses TRBV11-1 and TRBJ2-1; no firm D call. The germline V gene has CDR1 SGHAT and CDR2 FQDESV (reference sequence). The CDR3 has 17 residues. The V end was cut by 5 bases, the J end by 0 bases, with 17 bases between. The CDR3 sequence is CASSHDWLTDSYNEQFF. CDR3 nucleotide sequence: TGTGCCAGCAGCCACGATTGGTTAACAGACTCCTACAATGAGCAGTTCTTC.

V and J are TRBV5-1 and TRBJ2-1, with a possible D match to TRBD2 (5 bases). Looked up from germline, CDR1 is SGHRS and CDR2 is YFSETQ. Deletions cut 6 bases from V and 10 bases from J, with 11 bases between. The CDR3 is 11 amino acids. CDR3 residues: CASKDSWEQFF. CDR3 in DNA: TGCGCCAGCAAGGACTCCTGGGAGCAGTTCTTC.

This chain connects TRBV29-1 to TRBJ2-1; D uncertain. The CDR3 runs 12 residues. V was trimmed by 4 bases and J by 1 base, leaving 5 bases between them. CDR1 and CDR2 from the germline V gene are SQVTM and ANQGSEA. The CDR3 is CSVGSSYNEQFF. The CDR3 bases are TGCAGCGTTGGGAGTTCCTACAATGAGCAGTTCTTC.

The sample holds a few counts of this clonotype. The chain combines TRBV25-1 with TRBJ2-3; perhaps TRBD2 as D (5 bases). The CDR3 consists of 14 residues. Trimming stripped 2 bases from V and 6 bases from J, with 12 bases between. In germline, CDR1 is MGHDK, CDR2 SYGVNS. CDR3 nucleotides: TGTGCCAGCAGTGAAGGTGTAGCGATGGATACGCAGTATTTT. Translation gives CASSEGVAMDTQYF.

The chain recombines TRBV29-1 with TRBJ2-3, with D maybe TRBD1 (5 bases). CDR1 and CDR2 (germline): SQVTM, ANQGSEA. There are 14 residues in the CDR3. V shed 7 bases and J shed 0 bases, with 14 bases lying between them. Here the CDR3 reads CSGDRQSSTDTQYF. DNA of the CDR3: TGCAGCGGTGACAGACAGTCTAGCACAGATACGCAGTATTTT.

The chain is built from TRBV7-6 and TRBJ2-3; 11 nucleotides align to TRBD2. This CDR3 spans 15 amino acids. Germline assignment: CDR1 SGHVS and CDR2 FNYEAQ. The V and J ends lost 1 base and 8 bases, in that order; junction bases with no gene match: 5. The CDR3: CASSLETGTSGTQYF. The CDR3, as DNA: TGTGCCAGCAGCTTAGAGACCGGGACTAGCGGTACGCAGTATTTT.

The chain uses TRBV4-3 and TRBJ2-3; TRBD2 agrees at 7 bases. Germline CDR1 is LGHNA and CDR2 is YSLEER. Losses at the gene ends were 3 bases for V and 6 bases for J; bases not matched to a gene: 6. The CDR3 runs 14 residues. The CDR3 sequence: CASSQFISGDTQYF. CDR3 nucleotide sequence: TGCGCCAGCAGCCAGTTCATTAGCGGGGATACGCAGTATTTT.

This clonotype was detected many times. The V gene is TRBV7-9, the J gene TRBJ1-2; TRBD1 might be the D (6 bases). In germline, CDR1 is SEHNR, CDR2 FQNEAQ (reference sequence). Trimming took off 0 bases at V and 6 bases at J, with 20 bases between the two ends. The CDR3 is 17 amino acids. The CDR3 loop is CASSLAKTDRRNNGYTF. The CDR3 nucleotides read TGTGCCAGCAGCTTAGCCAAAACCGACAGGAGGAACAATGGCTACACCTTC.

V gene TRBV4-1 combines with J gene TRBJ2-5, with D maybe TRBD2 (7 bases). Trimming took 4 bases from V and 4 from J, leaving 22 bases between them. In germline, CDR1 is MGHRA, CDR2 YSYEKL. This CDR3 is 17 amino acids long. The CDR3 nucleotides are TGCGCCAGCAGCCCTAGGGGGATTGGGGGGGCAGGAGAGACCCAGTACTTC. Translating it yields CASSPRGIGGAGETQYF.

This clonotype was counted only a few times. The chain has TRBV9 and TRBJ2-1; 10 bases match TRBD1. V shed 4 bases, J shed 2 bases, and the junction held 9 bases outside the gene matches. In germline, CDR1 is SGDLS, CDR2 YYNGEE. The CDR3 sequence is 17 residues long. In DNA form, the CDR3 reads TGTGCCAGCAGCTCCCGGGACAGGGGCATGGCCTACAATGAGCAGTTCTTC. This translates into CASSSRDRGMAYNEQFF.

This clonotype was detected only a few times. The V and J genes are TRBV28 and TRBJ2-1; 7 bases are shared with TRBD2. CDR1 and CDR2 from the germline V gene are MDHEN and SYDVKM. V lost 4 bases, J lost 0 bases, and 3 bases stayed unmatched. This CDR3 spans 15 amino acids. CDR3 in amino acids: CASSYGGNSYNEQFF. The CDR3 DNA reads TGTGCCAGCAGTTACGGGGGGAACTCCTACAATGAGCAGTTCTTC.

The V call is TRBV7-2, the J call TRBJ1-4; weak D call: TRBD1 (6 bases). The CDR3 has 16 residues. V was clipped by 2 bases and J by 8 bases, with 18 bases between them. Germline V lookup: CDR1 SGHTA, CDR2 FQGNSA. CDR3 nucleotide sequence: TGTGCCAGCAGCTTATGGGGTCCAGGGGCGGCCGAAAAACTGTTTTTT. Amino acid sequence: CASSLWGPGAAEKLFF.

The chain recombines TRBV6-1 with TRBJ2-5; TRBD2 might be the D (6 bases). The V end was cut by 6 bases, the J end by 11 bases, with 31 bases between. This CDR3 has 17 amino acids. CDR1 and CDR2 (germline): MNHNS, SASEGT. The CDR3 nucleotides read TGTGCCAGCAGACCCCCCCCGGGTAGCGGACACTACAATGAACAGTACTTC. Translation: CASRPPPGSGHYNEQYF.